This T cell receptor beta chain is from a study of T cells in Graves' hyperthyroidism and ophthalmopathy. Looked up from germline, CDR1 is SEHNR and CDR2 is FQNEAQ (reference sequence). The CDR3 is 12 amino acids. Deletions cut 11 bases from V and 3 bases from J, with 13 bases between. Regions amplified from RNA transcripts were the TCR beta CDR3 regions. An initial round of RT-PCR targeting the TCR CDR3 relied on the HTBI primer set. Each CDR3 protein gets one entry after TCRdb re-called the multiplex PCR reads with MiXCR. The sample lists about 500,000 distinct CDR3 sequences; approximately 49% were seen once.

The material sequenced was peripheral blood or thyroid tissue (not recorded which). The sequence was collected from an adult woman with Graves' disease, either hyperthyroidism or ophthalmopathy (not recorded which). The V and J genes are TRBV7-9 and TRBJ2-5; maybe TRBD2 (5 bases). In nucleotides, the CDR3 is TGTGCCTGGACTCTGGTTAAAGAGACCCAGTACTTC. This encodes CAWTLVKETQYF.